The sequence of this T cell receptor (beta chain) was determined in a study of blood T cell repertoires in COVID-19. Participant ages covered roughly 18 to 90 years across about two dozen US areas. The CDR3 covers 14 residues. With V trimmed by 3 bases and J by 3 bases, 2 bases remained unmatched. The germline V gene encodes CDR1 SGHTA and CDR2 FQGNSA. Clones were sequenced by immunoSEQ multiplex PCR, and TCRdb holds only the in-frame ones, with some missing. Among around 330,000 clones listed, roughly 86% were seen once. This clonotype was obtained from a woman aged 18-30 years who had recovered from COVID-19. The chain carries TRBV7-2 and TRBJ2-5, with 9 positions matching TRBD2. The sample consisted of PBMCs or T cells enriched from blood (not recorded which). In nucleotides, the CDR3 is TGTGCCAGCAGCTTTAGCGGGAGAAAAGAGACCCAGTACTTC. Its protein is CASSFSGRKETQYF.